This is a list of T cell receptor beta chains from one sample in a study of CD8 T cells in Susac syndrome. TCRdb called the immunoSEQ multiplex PCR reads again in MiXCR, with one record for every CDR3 protein. Altogether around 300,000 distinct CDR3 sequences are present, about 90% being singletons, with the ten largest covering approximately 0.065%. The sequenced sample consisted of CD4+ T cells from PBMCs. These receptors were collected from a human donor with multiple sclerosis. Each CDR3 is given with its conserved first and last residue. D genes are given only for firm matches. Clone size is shown for a subset of rows, as once, few, many or a class of expanded clone.

d_call	clone_size	j_call	v_call	cdr3_aa	cdr3_nt
.	.	TRBJ1-2	TRBV10-3	CAISDLAGVPKEGYTF	TGTGCCATCAGTGACCTCGCGGGGGTACCAAAGGAGGGCTACACCTTC
.	.	TRBJ2-1	TRBV6-5	CASRRTRSSYNEQFF	TGTGCCAGCAGGCGCACGAGAAGCTCCTACAATGAGCAGTTCTTC
TRBD2	.	TRBJ2-5	TRBV29-1	CSVANARLAPRTQYF	TGCAGCGTCGCGAATGCGCGACTAGCCCCACGGACCCAGTACTTC
.	few	TRBJ2-1	TRBV7-8	CASSLERGNEQFF	TGTGCCAGCAGCTTAGAAAGGGGCAATGAGCAGTTCTTC
.	.	TRBJ2-5	TRBV19	CASSRGQSETQYF	TGTGCCAGTAGTCGGGGGCAGTCAGAGACCCAGTACTTC
.	.	TRBJ2-1	TRBV30	CAWSERIGEQFF	TGTGCCTGGAGTGAAAGAATTGGCGAGCAGTTCTTC
.	.	TRBJ2-5	TRBV4-3	CASSQGTSWSQGRGETQYF	TGCGCCAGCAGCCAAGGGACATCTTGGTCCCAGGGTCGGGGAGAGACCCAGTACTTC
TRBD2	.	TRBJ2-1	TRBV4-3	CASSQGTSGSRQFF	TGCGCCAGCAGCCAAGGGACTAGCGGGAGTCGGCAGTTCTTC
.	.	TRBJ2-1	TRBV12-3/TRBV12-4	CASSLAMDVGEQFF	TGTGCCAGCAGTTTAGCGATGGATGTAGGTGAGCAGTTCTTC
.	few	TRBJ1-1	TRBV5-8	CASSWTENTEAFF	TGTGCCAGCAGTTGGACTGAGAACACTGAAGCTTTCTTT
TRBD1	.	TRBJ1-2	TRBV6-6	CASSHPDRDNTF	TGTGCCAGCAGTCACCCCGACAGGGACAACACCTTC
TRBD1	.	TRBJ2-2	TRBV30	CAWDRPGQGAISSGTGELFF	TGTGCCTGGGATAGGCCGGGACAGGGGGCGATTTCAAGTGGCACCGGGGAGCTGTTTTTT
TRBD2	few	TRBJ2-1	TRBV5-1	CASSLVAGSNEQFF	TGTGCCAGCAGCTTAGTAGCGGGATCCAATGAGCAGTTCTTC
.	few	TRBJ1-1	TRBV29-1	CSVGRMNTEAFF	TGCAGCGTTGGACGGATGAACACTGAAGCTTTCTTT
TRBD2	.	TRBJ2-7	TRBV12-3/TRBV12-4	CASTPGTSGVYEQYF	TGTGCCAGCACCCCGGGGACTAGCGGGGTCTACGAGCAGTACTTC
.	.	TRBJ2-1	TRBV30	CAWVSPPRWEQFF	TGTGCCTGGGTGTCCCCGCCGAGATGGGAGCAGTTCTTC
TRBD2	.	TRBJ2-1	TRBV5-1	CASSPGLAGGDEQFF	TGCGCCAGCAGCCCAGGACTAGCGGGGGGGGATGAGCAGTTCTTC
.	.	TRBJ1-1	TRBV19	CASSIRRMNTEAFF	TGTGCCAGTAGTATCCGGCGGATGAACACTGAAGCTTTCTTT
.	.	TRBJ1-5	TRBV2	CASTLMGPDQPQHF	TGTGCCAGCACCCTGATGGGTCCTGATCAGCCCCAGCATTTT
.	once	TRBJ1-1	TRBV28	CASSLSGLAEAFF	TGTGCCAGCAGCTTATCAGGACTCGCTGAAGCTTTCTTT
.	once	TRBJ1-4	TRBV4-2	CASSHRGLTNEKLFF	TGTGCCAGCAGCCACAGAGGCCTAACTAATGAAAAACTGTTTTTT
TRBD2	.	TRBJ2-2	TRBV12-3/TRBV12-4	CASRPGTSGSLNTGELFF	TGTGCCAGCAGGCCCGGGACTAGCGGGAGTTTGAACACCGGGGAGCTGTTTTTT
.	.	TRBJ1-3	TRBV7-3	CASSFSRGTGNTIYF	TGTGCCAGCAGCTTTAGCAGGGGAACTGGAAACACCATATATTTT
.	.	TRBJ2-4	TRBV18	CASRRLGDIQYF	TGTGCCAGCCGCCGACTGGGGGACATTCAGTACTTC
.	.	TRBJ2-5	TRBV4-2	CASSQVPRTQGRETQYF	TGTGCCAGCAGCCAAGTCCCCCGGACCCAGGGGAGGGAGACCCAGTACTTC
TRBD2	once	TRBJ2-1	TRBV19	CATRTGGLAGYDEQFF	TGTGCCACCCGCACGGGCGGACTAGCGGGATACGATGAGCAGTTCTTC
TRBD1	.	TRBJ1-1	TRBV20-1	CSAKITGGRAFF	TGCAGTGCCAAGATAACAGGGGGAAGAGCTTTCTTT
.	.	TRBJ1-2	TRBV20-1	CSASRTAGSNYGYTF	TGCAGTGCTTCGAGGACAGCTGGATCTAACTATGGCTACACCTTC